The sequence of this T cell receptor beta chain was determined in a study of vaccination and CD4 T cells after COVID-19. Whole-study results and caveats: The authors identified 304 of 307 vaccine-specific clones in convalescent patients as spike mono-reactive.

Treatment noted: roughly 10-day PBMC culture with coronavirus spike peptide pools or control peptides (ViraFEST assay). TCR sequencing followed the expansion of antigen-specific T cells with peptide pools in ViraFEST. The dates of positive PCR tests extended from March through December 2020 and came before the US Alpha, Beta and Delta variants. Note on this clonotype: Its antigen is still unknown.

CDR1 and CDR2 (germline): MNHEY, SVGEGT. With 2 bases clipped from V and 4 bases from J, the junction kept 5 bases outside the gene matches. CDR3 length equals 17 residues. Cultured CD4+ T cell DNA was sequenced using the Oncomine TCR Beta short-read assay. Cultured CD4+ T cells yielded the extracted genomic DNA. TCRdb passed the PCR reads through MiXCR, listing each CDR3 protein once. The sample has fewer than 20,000 distinct CDR3 sequences, more than 40% seen once. The source was CD4+ T cells from blood, cultured in vitro, collected before SARS-CoV-2 vaccination. This sequence originates from a human donor who had recovered from COVID-19. The chain combines TRBV6-2 or TRBV6-3 with TRBJ2-1, with 13 bases aligning to TRBD2. This CDR3 is CASSYGRLAGGYNEQFF. CDR3 nucleotide sequence: TGTGCCAGCAGTTACGGACGACTAGCGGGGGGTTACAATGAGCAGTTCTTC.